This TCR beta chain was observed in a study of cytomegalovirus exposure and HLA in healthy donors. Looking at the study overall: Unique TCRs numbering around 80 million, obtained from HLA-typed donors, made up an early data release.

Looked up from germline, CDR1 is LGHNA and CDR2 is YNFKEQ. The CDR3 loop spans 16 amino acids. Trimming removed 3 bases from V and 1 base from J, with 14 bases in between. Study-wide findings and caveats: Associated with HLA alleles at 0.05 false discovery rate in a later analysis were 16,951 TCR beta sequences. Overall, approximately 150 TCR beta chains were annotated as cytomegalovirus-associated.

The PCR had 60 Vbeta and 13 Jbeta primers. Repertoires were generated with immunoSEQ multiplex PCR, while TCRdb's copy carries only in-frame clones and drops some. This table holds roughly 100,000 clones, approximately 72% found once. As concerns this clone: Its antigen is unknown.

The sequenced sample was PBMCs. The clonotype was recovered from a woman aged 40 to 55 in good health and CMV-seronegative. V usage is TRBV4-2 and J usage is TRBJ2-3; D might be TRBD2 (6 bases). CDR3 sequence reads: CASSQRFGGGTDTQYF. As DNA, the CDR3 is TGTGCCAGCAGCCAGCGGTTTGGAGGGGGCACAGATACGCAGTATTTT.